This T cell receptor beta chain comes out of a study of blood T cell repertoires in COVID-19. Overall study context: COVID-19 samples, acute and convalescent, were from the United States, Italy and Spain. The cDNA or gDNA used as material had been derived from T cells, B-cell-depleted T cells, or PBMCs.

Germline V CDR1 and CDR2: SGHTA, FQGTGA. V lost 3 bases and J lost 4; bases outside the gene matches: 4. The CDR3 runs to 15 residues. TCRdb's copy holds only in-frame clones and misses some; the assay was immunoSEQ multiplex PCR. The repertoire holds 150,000 to 200,000 clones, with 92% as singletons. This receptor was obtained from a man aged 25-45 years with COVID-19, enrolled during active disease. Sample: peripheral blood. The chain has TRBV7-3 and TRBJ2-5; 11 positions agree with TRBD2. This CDR3 is CASSLTSGNAETQYF. CDR3 DNA: TGTGCCAGCAGCTTGACTAGCGGGAATGCAGAGACCCAGTACTTC.